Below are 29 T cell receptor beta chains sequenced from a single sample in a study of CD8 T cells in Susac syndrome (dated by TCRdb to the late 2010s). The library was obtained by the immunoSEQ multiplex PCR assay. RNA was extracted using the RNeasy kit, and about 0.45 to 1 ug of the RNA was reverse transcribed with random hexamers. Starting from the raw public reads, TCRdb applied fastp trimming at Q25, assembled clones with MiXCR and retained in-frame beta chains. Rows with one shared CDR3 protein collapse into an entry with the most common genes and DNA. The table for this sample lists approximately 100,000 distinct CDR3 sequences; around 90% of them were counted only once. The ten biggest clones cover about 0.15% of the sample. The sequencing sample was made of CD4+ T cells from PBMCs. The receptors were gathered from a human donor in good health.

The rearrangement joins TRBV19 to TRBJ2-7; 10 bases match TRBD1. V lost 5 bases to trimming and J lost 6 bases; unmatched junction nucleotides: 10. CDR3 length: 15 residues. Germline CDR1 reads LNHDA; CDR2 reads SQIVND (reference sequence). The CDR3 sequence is CASSAMDRGFPEQYF. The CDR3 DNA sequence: TGTGCCAGTAGTGCCATGGACAGGGGGTTTCCCGAGCAGTACTTC.

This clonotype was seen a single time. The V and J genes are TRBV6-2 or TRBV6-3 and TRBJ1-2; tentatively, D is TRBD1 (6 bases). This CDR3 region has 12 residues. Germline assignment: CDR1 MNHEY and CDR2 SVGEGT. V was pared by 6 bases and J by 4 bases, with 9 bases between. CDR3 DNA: TGTGCCAGCAGAGGACAGATCTATGGCTACACCTTC. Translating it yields CASRGQIYGYTF.

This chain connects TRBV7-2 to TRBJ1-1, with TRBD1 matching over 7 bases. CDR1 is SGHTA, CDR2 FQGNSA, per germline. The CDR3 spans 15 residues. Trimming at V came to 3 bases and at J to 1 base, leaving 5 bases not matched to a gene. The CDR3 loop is CASSFSRQGNTEAFF. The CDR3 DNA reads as TGTGCCAGCAGCTTCTCACGACAGGGGAACACTGAAGCTTTCTTT.

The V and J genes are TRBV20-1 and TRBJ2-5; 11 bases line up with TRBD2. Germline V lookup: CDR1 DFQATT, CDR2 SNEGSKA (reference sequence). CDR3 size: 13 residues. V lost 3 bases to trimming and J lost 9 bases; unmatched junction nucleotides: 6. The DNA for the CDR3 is TGCAGTGCTAGTTTAGCGGGGGGGCCGGCCCAGTACTTC. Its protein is CSASLAGGPAQYF.

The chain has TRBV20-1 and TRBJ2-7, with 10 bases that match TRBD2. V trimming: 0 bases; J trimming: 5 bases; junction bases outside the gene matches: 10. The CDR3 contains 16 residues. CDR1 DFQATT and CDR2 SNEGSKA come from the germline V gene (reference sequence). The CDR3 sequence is CSAREQRGGALNEQYF. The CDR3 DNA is TGCAGTGCTAGAGAACAGCGGGGGGGCGCACTAAACGAGCAGTACTTC.

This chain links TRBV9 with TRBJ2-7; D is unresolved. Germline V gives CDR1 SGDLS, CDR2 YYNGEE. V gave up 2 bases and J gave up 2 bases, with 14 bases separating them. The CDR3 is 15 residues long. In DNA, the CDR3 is TGTGCCAGCAGCGTCTCACCCATGAAAGCCTACGAGCAGTACTTC. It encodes CASSVSPMKAYEQYF.

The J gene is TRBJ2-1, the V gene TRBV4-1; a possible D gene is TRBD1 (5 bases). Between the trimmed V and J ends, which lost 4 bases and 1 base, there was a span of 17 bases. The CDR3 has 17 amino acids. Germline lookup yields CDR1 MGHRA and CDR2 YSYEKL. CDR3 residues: CASSPFVTDKSYNEQFF. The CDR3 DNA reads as TGCGCCAGCAGCCCCTTCGTAACGGACAAATCCTACAATGAGCAGTTCTTC.

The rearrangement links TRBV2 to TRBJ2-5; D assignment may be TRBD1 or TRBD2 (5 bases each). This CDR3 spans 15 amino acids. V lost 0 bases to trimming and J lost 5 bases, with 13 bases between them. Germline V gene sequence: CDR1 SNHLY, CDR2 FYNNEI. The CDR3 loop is CASSEARGREETQYF. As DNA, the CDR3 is TGTGCCAGCAGTGAAGCGCGAGGCAGGGAGGAGACCCAGTACTTC.

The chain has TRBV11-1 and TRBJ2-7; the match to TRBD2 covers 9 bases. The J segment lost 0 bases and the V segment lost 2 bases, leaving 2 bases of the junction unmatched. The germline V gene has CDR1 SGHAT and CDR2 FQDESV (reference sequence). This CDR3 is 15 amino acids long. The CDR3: CASSLRREGSYEQYF. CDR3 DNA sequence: TGTGCCAGCAGCTTACGGCGGGAGGGCTCCTACGAGCAGTACTTC.

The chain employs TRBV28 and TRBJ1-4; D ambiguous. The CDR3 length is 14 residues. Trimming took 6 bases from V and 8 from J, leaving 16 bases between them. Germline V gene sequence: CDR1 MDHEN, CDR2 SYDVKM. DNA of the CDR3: TGTGCCAGCAGACGCCCAGATATCTACGAAAAACTGTTTTTT. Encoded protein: CASRRPDIYEKLFF.

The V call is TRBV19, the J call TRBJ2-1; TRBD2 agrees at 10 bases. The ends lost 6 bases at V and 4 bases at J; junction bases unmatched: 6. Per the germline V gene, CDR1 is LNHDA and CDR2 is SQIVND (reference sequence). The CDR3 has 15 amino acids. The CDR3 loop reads CASSQTSGNYNEQFF. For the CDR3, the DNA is TGTGCCAGTAGCCAAACTAGCGGGAATTACAATGAGCAGTTCTTC.

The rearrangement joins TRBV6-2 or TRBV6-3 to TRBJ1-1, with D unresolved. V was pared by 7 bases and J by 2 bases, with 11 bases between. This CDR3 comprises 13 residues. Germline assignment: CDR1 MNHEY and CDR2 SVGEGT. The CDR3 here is CASIRDSNTEAFF. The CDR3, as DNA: TGTGCCAGCATACGAGATAGCAACACTGAAGCTTTCTTT.

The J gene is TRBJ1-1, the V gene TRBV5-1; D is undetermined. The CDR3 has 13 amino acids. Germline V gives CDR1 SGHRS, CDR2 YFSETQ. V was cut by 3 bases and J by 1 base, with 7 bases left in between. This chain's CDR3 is CASSSTTNTEAFF. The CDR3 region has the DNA TGCGCCAGCAGCTCAACAACGAACACTGAAGCTTTCTTT.

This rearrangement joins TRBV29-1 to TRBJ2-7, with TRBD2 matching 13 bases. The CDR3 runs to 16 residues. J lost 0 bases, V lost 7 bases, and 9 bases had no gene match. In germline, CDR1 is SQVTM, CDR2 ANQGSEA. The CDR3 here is CSALTSGGGLSYEQYF. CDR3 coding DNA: TGCAGCGCCCTAACTAGCGGGGGGGGACTCTCCTACGAGCAGTACTTC.

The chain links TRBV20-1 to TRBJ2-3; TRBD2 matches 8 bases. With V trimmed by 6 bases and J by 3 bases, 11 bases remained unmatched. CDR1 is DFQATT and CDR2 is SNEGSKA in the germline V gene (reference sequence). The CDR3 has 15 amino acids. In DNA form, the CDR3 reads TGCAGTGCCCGAAAGCGCGGGGGGCAAACAGATACGCAGTATTTT. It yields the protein CSARKRGGQTDTQYF.

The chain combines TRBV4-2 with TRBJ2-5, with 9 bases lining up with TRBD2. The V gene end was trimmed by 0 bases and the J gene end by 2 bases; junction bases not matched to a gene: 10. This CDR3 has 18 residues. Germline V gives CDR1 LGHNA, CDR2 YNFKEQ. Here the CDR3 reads CASSQDPPGLAIQETQYF. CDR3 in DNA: TGTGCCAGCAGCCAAGACCCCCCGGGACTAGCTATACAAGAGACCCAGTACTTC.

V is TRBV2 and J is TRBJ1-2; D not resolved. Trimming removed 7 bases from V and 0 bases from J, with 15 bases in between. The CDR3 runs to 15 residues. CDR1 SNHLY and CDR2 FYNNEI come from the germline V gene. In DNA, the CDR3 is TGTGCCAGCACCGCGATAGTGCTAGCTAACTATGGCTACACCTTC. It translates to CASTAIVLANYGYTF.

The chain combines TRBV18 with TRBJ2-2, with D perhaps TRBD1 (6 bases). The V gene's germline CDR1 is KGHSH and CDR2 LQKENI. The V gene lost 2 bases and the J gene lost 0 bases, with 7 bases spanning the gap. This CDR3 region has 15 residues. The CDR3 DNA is TGTGCCAGCTCACCAAGGACAGCGAACACCGGGGAGCTGTTTTTT. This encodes CASSPRTANTGELFF.

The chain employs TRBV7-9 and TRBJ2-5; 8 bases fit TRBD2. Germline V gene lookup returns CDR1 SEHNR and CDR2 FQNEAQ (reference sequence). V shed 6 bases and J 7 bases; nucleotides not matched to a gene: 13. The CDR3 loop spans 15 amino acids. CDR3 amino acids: CASSDTSGVPGTQYF. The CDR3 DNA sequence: TGTGCCAGCAGTGATACTAGCGGAGTGCCAGGGACCCAGTACTTC.

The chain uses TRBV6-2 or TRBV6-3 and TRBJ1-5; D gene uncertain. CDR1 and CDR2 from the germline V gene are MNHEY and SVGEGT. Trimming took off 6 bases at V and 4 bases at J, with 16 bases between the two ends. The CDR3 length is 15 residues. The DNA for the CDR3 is TGTGCCAGCAGAAGCGAGGCTGTTAGAAATCAGCCCCAGCATTTT. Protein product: CASRSEAVRNQPQHF.

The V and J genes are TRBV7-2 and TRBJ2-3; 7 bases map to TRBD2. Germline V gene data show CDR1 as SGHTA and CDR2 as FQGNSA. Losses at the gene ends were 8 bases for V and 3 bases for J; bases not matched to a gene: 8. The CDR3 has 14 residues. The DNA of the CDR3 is TGTGCCAGCGCGAAGGCGGGAGTAACAGATACGCAGTATTTT. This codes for CASAKAGVTDTQYF.

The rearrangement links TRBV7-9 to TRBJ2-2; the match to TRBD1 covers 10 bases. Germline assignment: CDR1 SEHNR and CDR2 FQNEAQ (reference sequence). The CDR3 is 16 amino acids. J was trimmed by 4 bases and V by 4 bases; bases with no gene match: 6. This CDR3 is CASSSEGTGVTGELFF. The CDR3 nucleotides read TGTGCCAGCAGCTCGGAGGGGACAGGGGTCACCGGGGAGCTGTTTTTT. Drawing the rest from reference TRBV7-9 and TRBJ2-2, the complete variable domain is DTGVSQNPRHKITKRGQNVTFRCDPISEHNRLYWYRQTLGQGPEFLTYFQNEAQLEKSRLLSDRFSAERPKGSFSTLEIQRTEQGDSAMYLCASSSEGTGVTGELFFGEGSRLTVL.

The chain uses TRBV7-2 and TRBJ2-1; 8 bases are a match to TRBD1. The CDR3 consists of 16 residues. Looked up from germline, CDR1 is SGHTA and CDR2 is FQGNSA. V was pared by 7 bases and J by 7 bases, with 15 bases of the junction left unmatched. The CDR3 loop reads CASITAPGRGQNEQFF. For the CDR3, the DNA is TGTGCCAGCATTACTGCACCCGGCAGGGGGCAAAATGAGCAGTTCTTC. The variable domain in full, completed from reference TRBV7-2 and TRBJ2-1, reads GAGVSQSPSNKVTEKGKDVELRCDPISGHTALYWYRQSLGQGLEFLIYFQGNSAPDKSGLPSDRFSAERTGGSVSTLTIQRTQQEDSAVYLCASITAPGRGQNEQFFGPGTRLTVL.

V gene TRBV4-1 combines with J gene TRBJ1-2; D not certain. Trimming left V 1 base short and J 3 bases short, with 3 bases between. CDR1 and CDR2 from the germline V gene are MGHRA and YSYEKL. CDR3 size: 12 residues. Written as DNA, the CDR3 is TGCGCCAGCAGCCAAGTGGACTATGGCTACACCTTC. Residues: CASSQVDYGYTF.

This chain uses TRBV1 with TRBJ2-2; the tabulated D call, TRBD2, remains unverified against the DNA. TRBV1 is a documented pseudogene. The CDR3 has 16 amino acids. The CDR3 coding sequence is TGCACCAGCAGCCAACGGGGACTACAGTTACCCGGGGAGCTGTTTTTT. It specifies CTSSQRGLQLPGELFF.

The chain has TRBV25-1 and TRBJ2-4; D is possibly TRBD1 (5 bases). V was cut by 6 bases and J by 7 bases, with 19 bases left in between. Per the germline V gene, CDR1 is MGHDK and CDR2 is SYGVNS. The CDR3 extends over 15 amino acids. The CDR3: CASSMQGIGGNIQYF. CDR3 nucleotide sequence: TGTGCCAGCAGCATGCAGGGTATAGGTGGGAACATTCAGTACTTC.

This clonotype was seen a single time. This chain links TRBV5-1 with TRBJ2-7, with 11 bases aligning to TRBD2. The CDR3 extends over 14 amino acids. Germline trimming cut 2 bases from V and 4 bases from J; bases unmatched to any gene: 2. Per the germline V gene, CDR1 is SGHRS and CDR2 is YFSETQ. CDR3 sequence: CASSFRLAGYEQYF. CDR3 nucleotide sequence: TGCGCCAGCAGCTTTCGACTAGCGGGATACGAGCAGTACTTC.

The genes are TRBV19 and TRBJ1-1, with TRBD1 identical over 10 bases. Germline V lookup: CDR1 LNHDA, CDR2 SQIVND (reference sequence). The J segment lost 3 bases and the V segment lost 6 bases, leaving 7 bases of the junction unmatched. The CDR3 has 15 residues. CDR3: CASSDRGLTDTEAFF. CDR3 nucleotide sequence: TGTGCCAGTAGCGACAGGGGGCTCACAGACACTGAAGCTTTCTTT.

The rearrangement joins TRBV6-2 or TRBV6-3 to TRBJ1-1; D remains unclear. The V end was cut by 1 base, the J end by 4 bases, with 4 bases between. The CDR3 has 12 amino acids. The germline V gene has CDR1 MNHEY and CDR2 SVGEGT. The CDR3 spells CASSYYGTEAFF. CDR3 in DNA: TGTGCCAGCAGTTACTACGGCACTGAAGCTTTCTTT.